A selection of T cell receptor beta chains follows, all from one sample in a study of OX40 agonist ivuxolimab in advanced cancers. The data were produced by immunoSEQ multiplex PCR, yet TCRdb's version contains in-frame clones alone and is incomplete. The sample yields about 92,000 clones, roughly 80% seen once. Sequencing used CD4+ or CD8+ T cells sorted from blood, obtained in a trial of the OX40 agonist ivuxolimab. The receptors here all came from an adult with an advanced solid tumor such as melanoma, head and neck, liver or kidney cancer. The CDR3 runs from the conserved cysteine through the conserved F or W. A D gene is named only where the DNA matches it firmly. Some rows mark clone size as missing; the rest say once, few, many or name a class of expanded clone.

d_call	j_call	clone_size	v_call	cdr3_nt	cdr3_aa
TRBD1	TRBJ1-1	NA	TRBV5-1	TGCGCCAGCAGCCGGGGACAGGGAGTCACTGAAGCTTTCTTT	CASSRGQGVTEAFF
NA	TRBJ1-1	NA	TRBV29-1	TGCAGCGTCCCAAGGGGGGGGTCGCACACTGAAGCTTTCTTT	CSVPRGGSHTEAFF
NA	TRBJ2-1	NA	TRBV6-5	TGTGCCAGCAGCTCCCCGGGGGGCCTCGGAAATGAGCAGTTCTTC	CASSSPGGLGNEQFF
NA	TRBJ2-1	NA	TRBV19	TGTGCCAGTAGTATGGCTACCCGTGAGCAGTTCTTC	CASSMATREQFF
NA	TRBJ1-2	NA	TRBV28	TGTGCCACGCTGGCGGCTAACTATGGCTACACCTTC	CATLAANYGYTF
NA	TRBJ1-3	NA	TRBV11-3	TGTGCCAGCAGCTTGGCGCGGCAGGCCCGAAACACCATATATTTT	CASSLARQARNTIYF
NA	TRBJ1-4	once	TRBV30	TGTGCCTGGAGTGGACAGTCCACTAATGAAAAACTGTTTTTT	CAWSGQSTNEKLFF
NA	TRBJ2-7	NA	TRBV6-6	TGTGCCAGCAGTCTTCCGGGACACTACGAGCAGTACTTC	CASSLPGHYEQYF
NA	TRBJ2-3	NA	TRBV6-5	TGTGCCAGCAGCACCCGCCCCCCTAAAGATACGCAGTATTTT	CASSTRPPKDTQYF
TRBD1	TRBJ2-7	NA	TRBV5-1	TGCGCCAGCAGCCGGATGGGACAGGGGACCTACGAGCAGTACTTC	CASSRMGQGTYEQYF
NA	TRBJ2-3	NA	TRBV4-1	TGCGCCAGCAGCCAAGATGGGACCCGCACCGATACGCAGTATTTT	CASSQDGTRTDTQYF
NA	TRBJ1-1	NA	TRBV6-1	TGTGCCAGCAGTGAAGGAGGCGGACTATACCCCACGAACACTGAAGCTTTCTTT	CASSEGGGLYPTNTEAFF
NA	TRBJ1-2	few	TRBV4-3	TGCGCCAGCAGCCAAGATCATCGGACGAACTATGGCTACACCTTC	CASSQDHRTNYGYTF
TRBD1	TRBJ1-1	NA	TRBV6-6	TGTGCCAGCAGTCTCGGGACAGGAATGAACACTGAAGCTTTCTTT	CASSLGTGMNTEAFF
NA	TRBJ1-1	NA	TRBV6-1	TGTGCCAGCAGTGACGAGGTTGACATGAACACTGAAGCTTTCTTT	CASSDEVDMNTEAFF
TRBD2	TRBJ2-2	NA	TRBV10-2	TGCGCCAGCAGGGGACTAGCGGGAGAAACCGGGGAGCTGTTTTTT	CASRGLAGETGELFF
TRBD1	TRBJ1-4	medium-sized	TRBV6-6	TGTGCCAGCAGTTACGGGGGGACAGGGATTGAAAAACTGTTTTTT	CASSYGGTGIEKLFF
TRBD1	TRBJ1-6	NA	TRBV18	TGTGCCAGCTCAGGACCCGACAGGGTCTATAATTCACCCCTCCACTTT	CASSGPDRVYNSPLHF
NA	TRBJ1-4	NA	TRBV7-9	TGTGCCAGCAGCCCGGGGCAGGGTCGAAACGAAAAACTGTTTTTT	CASSPGQGRNEKLFF
TRBD2	TRBJ2-1	NA	TRBV18	TGTGCCAGCTCACCAGTTCCTAGCGGGTACAATGAGCAGTTCTTC	CASSPVPSGYNEQFF
TRBD1	TRBJ2-2	NA	TRBV19	TGTGCCAGTAGTTGGGACAGGGATTTCACCGGGGAGCTGTTTTTT	CASSWDRDFTGELFF
NA	TRBJ1-1	NA	TRBV18	TGTGCCAGCTCCCCGGGGCGGCTTGAAGCTTTCTTT	CASSPGRLEAFF
NA	TRBJ1-6	NA	TRBV7-9	TGTGCCAGCAGCTTAGACTTAGGCTCACCCCTCCACTTT	CASSLDLGSPLHF
TRBD1	TRBJ1-6	NA	TRBV6-5	TGTGCCAGCGGGGACAGGATATCACCCCTCCACTTT	CASGDRISPLHF
TRBD2	TRBJ2-7	NA	TRBV10-2	TGCGCCACCAAGGATAGCGGGAGGGCCGGGGAGCAGTACTTC	CATKDSGRAGEQYF
NA	TRBJ2-5	NA	TRBV7-9	TGTGCCAGCACCGGACTAAAAGAGACCCAGTACTTC	CASTGLKETQYF
TRBD2	TRBJ2-2	NA	TRBV18	TGTGCCAGCTCGCAGATTCATAGCGGGAAGAACACCGGGGAGCTGTTTTTT	CASSQIHSGKNTGELFF
TRBD1	TRBJ1-2	NA	TRBV19	TGTGCCAGTACGGACGGACAGGGGGCGTTCTATGGCTACACCTTC	CASTDGQGAFYGYTF
NA	TRBJ2-7	NA	TRBV7-8	TGTGCCAGCAGCCCCAGGGTACAGGGCGACTACGAGCAGTACTTC	CASSPRVQGDYEQYF
TRBD2	TRBJ2-3	NA	TRBV2	TGTGCCAGCAGCCGCAGGAGGGTAGCGGGGCCTACAGATACGCAGTATTTT	CASSRRRVAGPTDTQYF
TRBD2	TRBJ2-1	NA	TRBV30	TGTGCCTGGTGGTCCACTAGCGGGGGGGCCTACAATGAGCAGTTCTTC	CAWWSTSGGAYNEQFF
NA	TRBJ2-7	NA	TRBV30	TGTGCCTGGACCGACGGATACTACGAGCAGTACTTC	CAWTDGYYEQYF
TRBD1	TRBJ2-7	NA	TRBV5-6	TGTGCCAGCAGTTACCGGGACAGGGGCAGCGAGCAGTACTTC	CASSYRDRGSEQYF
TRBD1	TRBJ2-7	NA	TRBV6-1	TGTGCCAGCAGTGAACGCCCCGGGACAGGGGGCGAGCAGTACTTC	CASSERPGTGGEQYF
NA	TRBJ1-4	NA	TRBV7-9	TGTGCCAGCACTATCTCGGGGGGTGAAAAACTGTTTTTT	CASTISGGEKLFF
TRBD2	TRBJ2-2	NA	TRBV7-8	TGTGCCAGCAGCTTAGGGGTCCGGGGGGACACCGGGGAGCTGTTTTTT	CASSLGVRGDTGELFF
NA	TRBJ1-1	NA	TRBV7-9	TGTGCCAGCAGCTTAGGGGTCAGCAACACTGAAGCTTTCTTT	CASSLGVSNTEAFF
NA	TRBJ1-1	NA	TRBV5-1	TGCGCCAGCAGGGCGGAGGGGGGCAAGAACACTGAAGCTTTCTTT	CASRAEGGKNTEAFF
TRBD2	TRBJ2-2	NA	TRBV4-3	TGCGCCAGCAGCCAGGGTAGCGGGGGGGCCGGGGACGGGGAGCTGTTTTTT	CASSQGSGGAGDGELFF
NA	TRBJ2-1	NA	TRBV10-3	TGTGCCATCGGGATCCGGGACGGAAACAACAATGAGCAGTTCTTC	CAIGIRDGNNNEQFF
TRBD2	TRBJ2-1	NA	TRBV5-6	TGTGCCAGCAGCAGGGCTAGCGGCTACAATGAGCAGTTCTTC	CASSRASGYNEQFF
NA	TRBJ2-2	NA	TRBV11-3	TGTGCCAGCAGCTTAGACGGGTCCGGGGAGCTGTTTTTT	CASSLDGSGELFF
NA	TRBJ1-2	NA	TRBV18	TGTGCCAGCTCACCAAAAGAAAACTATGGCTACACCTTC	CASSPKENYGYTF
NA	TRBJ2-1	NA	TRBV5-6	TGTGCCAGCGGTCGGCAACCTAACAATGAGCAGTTCTTC	CASGRQPNNEQFF
NA	TRBJ1-1	NA	TRBV2	TGTGCCAGCCTCTTACCCCCCGGGACACTTGACACTGAAGCTTTCTTT	CASLLPPGTLDTEAFF
NA	TRBJ1-2	NA	TRBV10-3	TGTGCCATCAGTGCCGCCGGGCCAGGGAATTCTGGCTACACCTTC	CAISAAGPGNSGYTF
NA	TRBJ2-1	NA	TRBV28	TGTGCCAGCAGTTTGCGGACTGCATACAATGAGCAGTTCTTC	CASSLRTAYNEQFF
NA	TRBJ2-2	NA	TRBV7-9	TGCGCCAGCAGCCAAGATGGGGGGCCGGGCACCGGGGAGCTGTTTTTT	CASSQDGGPGTGELFF
NA	TRBJ2-2	NA	TRBV5-1	TGCGCCAGCAGCGCCGTAAACACCGGGGAGCTGTTTTTT	CASSAVNTGELFF
NA	TRBJ1-2	NA	TRBV18	TGTGCCAGCTCACCACCGAACAGCCTCAACTATGGCTACACCTTC	CASSPPNSLNYGYTF
NA	TRBJ2-3	NA	TRBV11-3	TGTGCCAGCAGCTTAGGGGATCGACGGTACACAGATACGCAGTATTTT	CASSLGDRRYTDTQYF
NA	TRBJ1-1	NA	TRBV10-1	TGCGCCAGCAGTGAGGGACGGCTGAACACTGAAGCTTTCTTT	CASSEGRLNTEAFF
TRBD2	TRBJ2-7	NA	TRBV6-5	TGTGCCAGCCGGGGTAGCGGGGTGTACGAGCAGTACTTC	CASRGSGVYEQYF
TRBD1	TRBJ1-1	NA	TRBV2	TGTGCCAGCAGAAGGGACAGGGGCCGGGCTGAAGCTTTCTTT	CASRRDRGRAEAFF
TRBD1	TRBJ2-3	NA	TRBV4-1	TGCGCCAGCAGCGACCCGGGACAGGGGGTCGATACGCAGTATTTT	CASSDPGQGVDTQYF